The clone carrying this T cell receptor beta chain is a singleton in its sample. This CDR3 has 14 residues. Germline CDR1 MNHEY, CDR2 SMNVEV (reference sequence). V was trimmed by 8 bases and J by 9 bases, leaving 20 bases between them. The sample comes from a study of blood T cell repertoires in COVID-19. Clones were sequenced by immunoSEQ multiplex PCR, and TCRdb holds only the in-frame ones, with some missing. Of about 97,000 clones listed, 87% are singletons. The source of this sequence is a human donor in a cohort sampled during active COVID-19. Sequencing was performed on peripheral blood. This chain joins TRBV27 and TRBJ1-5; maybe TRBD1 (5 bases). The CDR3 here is CASSRQSSRGPQHF. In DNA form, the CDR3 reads TGTGCCAGCTCCCGACAGTCAAGCCGAGGGCCCCAGCATTTT.